This T cell receptor (beta chain) derives from a study of blood T cell repertoires in COVID-19. As for the study in general: From the United States, Italy and Spain came samples of acute and convalescent COVID-19.

Participants were aged about 18 to 90 years, lived in around 22 US areas, and enrolled virtually. V was pared by 6 bases and J by 4 bases, with 4 bases of the junction left unmatched. This CDR3 contains 15 residues. The germline V gene encodes CDR1 MNHEY and CDR2 SVGEGT. Sequencing used immunoSEQ multiplex PCR; TCRdb keeps in-frame clones, though not all of them. The sample shows 300,000 to 400,000 clones, roughly 85% of them seen only once. This clonotype was sampled from a woman aged 40 to 50 with acute COVID-19. The chain carries TRBV6-2 or TRBV6-3 and TRBJ2-2; 11 nucleotides line up with TRBD2. The sequencing sample was made of PBMCs or T cells enriched from blood (not recorded which). The CDR3 reads CASSPLAGGTGELFF. CDR3 bases: TGTGCCAGCAGCCCGCTAGCGGGAGGCACCGGGGAGCTGTTTTTT.